Shown below are 29 T cell receptor beta chains from a single sample sequenced in a study of regulatory and conventional T cells in RAG deficiency. Measured with immunoSEQ multiplex PCR; TCRdb has only the in-frame clones, and not every one. The sample lists under 35,000 clones, more than 80% occurring once. These data were also reused for a study on regulatory T cells. This second study notes: Primers: 52 TRBV forward and 13 TRBJ reverse.

Sequenced material: CD8+ T cells sorted from blood. The receptor source for this set is a human donor in good health.

The rearrangement links TRBV6-6 to TRBJ1-5, with a tentative D call TRBD1 (5 bases). Trimming pared 3 bases from V and 5 bases from J, leaving 17 bases between. The CDR3 length is 16 residues. Germline V gene lookup returns CDR1 MNHNY and CDR2 SVGAGI (reference sequence). CDR3 loop: CASSYPLGVDDQPQHF. The CDR3, as DNA: TGTGCCAGCAGTTATCCTCTAGGGGTGGACGATCAGCCCCAGCATTTT.

The chain recombines TRBV30 with TRBJ2-7; 7 bases agree with TRBD2. CDR1 GTSNPN and CDR2 SVGIG come from the germline V gene (reference sequence). The CDR3 totals 13 residues. J was trimmed by 2 bases and V by 5 bases; bases with no gene match: 6. The CDR3 region has the DNA TGTGCCTGGTCGGGGGGATCGACCTACGAGCAGTACTTC. It specifies CAWSGGSTYEQYF.

This chain uses TRBV5-1 with TRBJ1-5; tentative D call: TRBD1 (6 bases). Germline CDR1 is SGHRS and CDR2 is YFSETQ. CDR3 length equals 17 residues. The V end lost 2 bases, the J end lost 0 bases, and 15 bases lay between the germline ends. For the CDR3, the DNA is TGCGCCAGCAGCTTAAAGAGACAGGTCGATAGCAATCAGCCCCAGCATTTT. This gives the protein CASSLKRQVDSNQPQHF.

V usage is TRBV10-3 and J usage is TRBJ2-1; TRBD2 matches 7 bases. The length of the CDR3 is 15 residues. J gave up 0 bases and V 3 bases, and 2 bases lay outside the gene matches. The germline V gene has CDR1 ENHRY and CDR2 SYGVKD. CDR3 sequence: CAISDGGSSYNEQFF. The CDR3 DNA follows: TGTGCCATCAGTGATGGCGGGAGCTCCTACAATGAGCAGTTCTTC.

This chain connects TRBV2 to TRBJ1-5, with D maybe TRBD1 (5 bases). This CDR3 spans 13 amino acids. With 6 bases removed from V and 7 bases from J, the gap between germline ends came to 13 bases. CDR1 and CDR2 from the germline V gene are SNHLY and FYNNEI. CDR3 residues: CASRPFGGQPQHF. CDR3 DNA sequence: TGTGCCAGCAGACCCTTTGGGGGACAGCCCCAGCATTTT.

The chain joins TRBV7-8 to TRBJ2-1, with 7 bases fitting TRBD2. Trimming took 0 bases from V and 9 from J; bases not matched to a gene: 2. Germline loops: CDR1 SGHVS, CDR2 FQNEAQ. The CDR3 is 13 amino acids. CDR3 residues: CASSLAGGSEQFF. The CDR3 DNA follows: TGTGCCAGCAGCTTAGCGGGGGGGAGTGAGCAGTTCTTC.

This chain links TRBV28 with TRBJ2-7; TRBD2 aligns across 9 bases. The CDR3 consists of 16 residues. Germline CDR1 MDHEN, CDR2 SYDVKM. J gave up 5 bases and V 2 bases, and 10 bases lay outside the gene matches. The CDR3 nucleotides are TGTGCCAGCAGTTTAGGTTGGCGGGGGGGCCTAAACGAGCAGTACTTC. Its protein is CASSLGWRGGLNEQYF.

The chain links TRBV6-6 to TRBJ2-7; TRBD1 aligns across 7 bases. CDR1 is MNHNY, CDR2 SVGAGI, per germline (reference sequence). Trimming took 10 bases from V and 1 from J; bases not matched to a gene: 10. The CDR3 contains 14 residues. CDR3 residues: CATTPGTASYEQYF. The DNA for the CDR3 is TGTGCCACCACCCCCGGGACAGCTTCCTACGAGCAGTACTTC.

The chain couples TRBV28 to TRBJ1-5; D unclear. The CDR3 spans 19 residues. V dropped 2 bases and J dropped 0 bases, with 20 bases sitting between them. Germline CDR1 MDHEN, CDR2 SYDVKM. This chain's CDR3 is CASSLPSSQDSNSNQPQHF. The DNA of the CDR3 is TGTGCCAGCAGTTTACCCTCCAGTCAGGACTCAAATAGCAATCAGCCCCAGCATTTT.

The chain has TRBV4-1 and TRBJ1-1; tentative D call: TRBD1 (5 bases). CDR1 and CDR2 (germline): MGHRA, YSYEKL. This CDR3 region has 14 residues. Trimming cost V 5 bases and J 0 bases, with 10 bases left between them. CDR3 coding DNA: TGCGCCAGCAGCGGGGAGGACATGAACACTGAAGCTTTCTTT. Translated, it gives CASSGEDMNTEAFF.

This chain uses TRBV6-5 with TRBJ2-3; D remains unclear. Trimming shortened V by 6 bases and J by 3 bases, and 16 bases separated the two germline ends. Germline values: CDR1 MNHEY, CDR2 SVGAGI. The CDR3 consists of 15 residues. This CDR3 reads CASRQNSGPTDTQYF. Here the CDR3 DNA reads TGTGCCAGCAGACAAAACAGTGGGCCAACAGATACGCAGTATTTT.

Only one count was recorded for this clone. The chain carries TRBV11-2 and TRBJ2-1; D not certain. The V and J ends lost 4 bases and 9 bases respectively, with 19 bases between them. The CDR3 runs 15 residues. CDR1 is SGHAT and CDR2 is FQNNGV in the germline V gene. In DNA, the CDR3 is TGTGCCAGCAGCTCCTCCGGATTGGCAGAAGGTGAGCAGTTCTTC. Amino acids: CASSSSGLAEGEQFF.

The rearrangement uses TRBV6-6 and TRBJ1-5; D remains ambiguous. The CDR3 is 15 amino acids. The V gene's germline CDR1 is MNHNY and CDR2 SVGAGI (reference sequence). V was cut by 6 bases and J by 0 bases, with 12 bases left in between. The CDR3 loop reads CASRLEEVSNQPQHF. The CDR3 region has the DNA TGTGCCAGCAGATTAGAAGAAGTTAGCAATCAGCCCCAGCATTTT.

This rearrangement joins TRBV6-5 to TRBJ2-7, with TRBD1 as a possible D gene (6 bases). Per the germline V gene, CDR1 is MNHEY and CDR2 is SVGAGI. V shed 6 bases and J shed 3 bases, with 12 bases lying between them. CDR3 length: 13 amino acids. CDR3 sequence: CASSGDINYEQYF. In DNA form, the CDR3 reads TGTGCCAGCAGCGGGGACATCAACTACGAGCAGTACTTC.

The gene calls are TRBV18 and TRBJ2-7; the D is unclear. The ends were cut back, 2 bases at V and 7 bases at J, with 21 bases in the middle. The CDR3 sequence is 16 residues long. Germline loops: CDR1 KGHSH, CDR2 LQKENI. CDR3 residues: CASSPGPPRDKEEQYF. CDR3 nucleotide sequence: TGTGCCAGCTCACCAGGTCCCCCCCGCGACAAAGAAGAGCAGTACTTC.

This clone was seen once. This chain joins TRBV7-9 and TRBJ2-3; D not resolved. V was cut by 5 bases and J by 2 bases, with 11 bases left in between. The CDR3 extends over 14 amino acids. Germline loops: CDR1 SEHNR, CDR2 FQNEAQ (reference sequence). The CDR3 DNA sequence: TGTGCCAGCAGCCCCTCTAGTGTCACAGATACGCAGTATTTT. Its translation is CASSPSSVTDTQYF.

This clone showed up just once. The chain joins TRBV4-1 to TRBJ2-7; D may match TRBD1 or TRBD2 (6 bases each). Germline V gives CDR1 MGHRA, CDR2 YSYEKL. Trimming pared 0 bases from V and 6 bases from J, leaving 18 bases between. CDR3 length: 16 amino acids. Written as DNA, the CDR3 is TGCGCCAGCAGCCAAGATCACCCTCCCCGGGGGCTCGAGCAGTACTTC. Translating it yields CASSQDHPPRGLEQYF.

The chain couples TRBV11-2 to TRBJ2-1; tentative D call: TRBD1 (6 bases). The V end lost 2 bases, the J end lost 5 bases, and 19 bases lay between the germline ends. This CDR3 has 17 residues. Germline loops: CDR1 SGHAT, CDR2 FQNNGV. The CDR3 region is CASSLIPGDPGDNEQFF. The CDR3 DNA sequence: TGTGCCAGCAGCTTAATTCCAGGGGACCCTGGGGACAATGAGCAGTTCTTC. Full variable domain (rest looked up from reference TRBV11-2 and TRBJ2-1): EAGVAQSPRYKIIEKRQSVAFWCNPISGHATLYWYQQILGQGPKLLIQFQNNGVVDDSQLPKDRFSAERLKGVDSTLKIQPAKLEDSAVYLCASSLIPGDPGDNEQFFGPGTRLTVL.

This clone was seen just once. This chain joins TRBV10-2 and TRBJ2-1, with D perhaps matching TRBD1 (5 bases). There are 12 residues in the CDR3. Germline V gives CDR1 WSHSY, CDR2 SAAADI. Deletions cut 2 bases from V and 9 bases from J, with 8 bases between. In DNA, the CDR3 is TGCGCCAGCAGTGAGGTCAGGGCTGAGCAGTTCTTC. Translation gives CASSEVRAEQFF.

This clone is a singleton in its sample. This chain links TRBV6-5 with TRBJ1-1, with D possibly being TRBD1 (5 bases). Trimming cost V 0 bases and J 3 bases, with 8 bases left between them. Germline V gives CDR1 MNHEY, CDR2 SVGAGI. The CDR3 is 14 amino acids. CDR3: CASSYSGGDTEAFF. CDR3 in DNA: TGTGCCAGCAGTTACTCGGGAGGGGACACTGAAGCTTTCTTT.

The chain is built from TRBV9 and TRBJ2-7; D is uncertain. The CDR3 covers 13 residues. Trimming shortened V by 0 bases and J by 0 bases, and 4 bases separated the two germline ends. Germline lookup yields CDR1 SGDLS and CDR2 YYNGEE. CDR3 coding DNA: TGTGCCAGCAGCGTAGGGGACTCCTACGAGCAGTACTTC. This gives the protein CASSVGDSYEQYF.

This clone occurred a few times. V and J are TRBV19 and TRBJ1-1; D unresolved. Germline-derived CDR1 and CDR2 are LNHDA and SQIVND (reference sequence). The CDR3 loop spans 12 amino acids. The V and J ends lost 5 bases and 1 base respectively, with 5 bases between them. DNA for the CDR3: TGTGCCAGTAGTGGGGAGAACACTGAAGCTTTCTTT. This gives the protein CASSGENTEAFF.

This chain uses TRBV5-5 with TRBJ1-4, with a tentative D call TRBD1 (5 bases). Trimming shortened V by 4 bases and J by 5 bases, and 18 bases separated the two germline ends. The germline V gene has CDR1 SGHKS and CDR2 YYEKEE (reference sequence). The CDR3 is 16 residues long. Here the CDR3 DNA reads TGTGCCAGCAGCCGGACACAGGAGTCGAAAAATGAAAAACTGTTTTTT. Protein: CASSRTQESKNEKLFF.

The V and J genes are TRBV28 and TRBJ1-5, with D maybe TRBD1 (5 bases). There are 18 residues in the CDR3. V was cut by 2 bases and J by 3 bases, with 20 bases left in between. The germline gives CDR1 MDHEN, CDR2 SYDVKM. CDR3 sequence: CASSLTGTLGDDNQPQHF. The CDR3 DNA reads as TGTGCCAGCAGTTTAACCGGGACTCTCGGTGATGACAATCAGCCCCAGCATTTT.

This clone appeared a few times. This chain connects TRBV6-5 to TRBJ2-6; D unresolved. CDR1 is MNHEY and CDR2 is SVGAGI in the germline V gene. The V end was cut by 6 bases, the J end by 0 bases, with 0 bases between. The CDR3 sequence is 12 residues long. CDR3 protein: CASSSGANVLTF. The DNA of the CDR3 is TGTGCCAGCAGCTCTGGGGCCAACGTCCTGACTTTC.

In DNA form, the CDR3 reads TGTGCCAGCAGTCCTCGAGCGGGAGGCACAGATACGCAGTATTTT. Translated: CASSPRAGGTDTQYF. V and J are TRBV6-5 and TRBJ2-3, with 8 positions matching TRBD2. The CDR3 is 15 residues long. The V gene end was trimmed by 5 bases and the J gene end by 1 base; junction bases not matched to a gene: 5. From germline, CDR1 is MNHEY and CDR2 SVGAGI.

The CDR3 region has the DNA TGTGCCAGCAGCTTAGACAAATACAGGGCCAACGAGCAGTACTTC. It translates to CASSLDKYRANEQYF. The chain links TRBV11-2 to TRBJ2-7; tentatively, D is TRBD1 (6 bases). Trimming cost V 0 bases and J 5 bases, with 14 bases left between them. The CDR3 is 15 residues long. The germline CDR1 and CDR2 sequences are SGHAT and FQNNGV.

The chain uses TRBV5-1 and TRBJ1-1; the D is unclear. CDR1 and CDR2 (germline): SGHRS, YFSETQ. This CDR3 has 14 residues. V lost 1 base and J lost 3, with 10 bases in between. CDR3 region: CASSLSSDDTEAFF. DNA of the CDR3: TGCGCCAGCAGCTTGAGTTCAGACGACACTGAAGCTTTCTTT.

This chain joins TRBV7-2 and TRBJ2-5; TRBD1 matches at 8 bases. Germline trimming cut 0 bases from V and 3 bases from J; bases unmatched to any gene: 3. From germline, CDR1 is SGHTA and CDR2 FQGNSA. The CDR3 spans 15 residues. The CDR3 region has the DNA TGTGCCAGCAGCTTAGCGGACAGGGCAAAAGAGACCCAGTACTTC. Encoded protein: CASSLADRAKETQYF. Together with reference TRBV7-2 and TRBJ2-5, the CDR3 gives the full variable domain: GAGVSQSPSNKVTEKGKDVELRCDPISGHTALYWYRQSLGQGLEFLIYFQGNSAPDKSGLPSDRFSAERTGGSVSTLTIQRTQQEDSAVYLCASSLADRAKETQYFGPGTRLLVL.